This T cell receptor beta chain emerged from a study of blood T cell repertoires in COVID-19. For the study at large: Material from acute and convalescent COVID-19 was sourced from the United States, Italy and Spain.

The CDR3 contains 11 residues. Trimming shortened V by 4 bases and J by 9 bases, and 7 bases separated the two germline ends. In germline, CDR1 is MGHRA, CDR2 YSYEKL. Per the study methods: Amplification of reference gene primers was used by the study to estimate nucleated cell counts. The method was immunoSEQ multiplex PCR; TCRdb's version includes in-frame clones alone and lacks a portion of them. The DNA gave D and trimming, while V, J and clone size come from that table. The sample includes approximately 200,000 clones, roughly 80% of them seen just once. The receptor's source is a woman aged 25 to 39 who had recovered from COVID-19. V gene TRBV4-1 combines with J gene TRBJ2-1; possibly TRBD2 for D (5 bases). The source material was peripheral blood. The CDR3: CASSLRGEQFF. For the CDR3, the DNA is TGCGCCAGCAGCCTACGGGGTGAGCAGTTCTTC.